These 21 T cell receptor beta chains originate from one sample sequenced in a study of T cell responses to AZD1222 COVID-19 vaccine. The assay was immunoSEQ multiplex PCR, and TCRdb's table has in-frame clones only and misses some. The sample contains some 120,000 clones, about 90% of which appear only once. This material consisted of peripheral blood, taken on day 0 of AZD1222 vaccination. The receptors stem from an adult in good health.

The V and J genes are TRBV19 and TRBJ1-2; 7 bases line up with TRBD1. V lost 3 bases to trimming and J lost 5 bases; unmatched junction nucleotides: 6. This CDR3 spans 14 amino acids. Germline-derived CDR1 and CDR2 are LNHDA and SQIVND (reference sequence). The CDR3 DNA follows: TGTGCCAGTAGTATCGGGGGACAGATATATGGCTACACCTTC. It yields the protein CASSIGGQIYGYTF.

The CDR3 reads CASSLTGTPSSYNEQFF. For the CDR3, the DNA is TGTGCCAGCAGTTTAACCGGGACTCCAAGCTCCTACAATGAGCAGTTCTTC. The V and J genes are TRBV7-9 and TRBJ2-1; weak D call: TRBD2 (6 bases). Trimming pared 6 bases from V and 0 bases from J, leaving 18 bases between. The CDR3 runs 17 residues. The germline V gene encodes CDR1 SEHNR and CDR2 FQNEAQ (reference sequence).

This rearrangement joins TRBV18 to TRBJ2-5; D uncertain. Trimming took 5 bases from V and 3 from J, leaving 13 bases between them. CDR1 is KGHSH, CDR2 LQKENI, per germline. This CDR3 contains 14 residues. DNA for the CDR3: TGTGCCAGCTCAACGTACACTGGTGAAGAGACCCAGTACTTC. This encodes CASSTYTGEETQYF.

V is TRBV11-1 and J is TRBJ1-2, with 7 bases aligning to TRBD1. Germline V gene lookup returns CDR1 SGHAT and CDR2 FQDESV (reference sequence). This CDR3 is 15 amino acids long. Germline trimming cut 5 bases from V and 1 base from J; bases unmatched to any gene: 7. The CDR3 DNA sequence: TGTGCCAGCAGCATACCGGGACAGTTTAACTATGGCTACACCTTC. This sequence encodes CASSIPGQFNYGYTF.

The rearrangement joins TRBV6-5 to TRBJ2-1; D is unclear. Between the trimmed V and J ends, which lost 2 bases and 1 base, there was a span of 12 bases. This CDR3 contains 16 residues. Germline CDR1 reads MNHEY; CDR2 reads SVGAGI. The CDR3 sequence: CASSYRHGFSYNEQFF. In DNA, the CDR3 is TGTGCCAGCAGTTACAGACACGGGTTTTCCTACAATGAGCAGTTCTTC.

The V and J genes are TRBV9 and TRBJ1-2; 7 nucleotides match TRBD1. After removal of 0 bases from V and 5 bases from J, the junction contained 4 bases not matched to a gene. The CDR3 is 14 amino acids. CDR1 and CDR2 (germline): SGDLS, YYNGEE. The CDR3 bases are TGTGCCAGCAGCGTAGTTGGGGGACAGTATGGCTACACCTTC. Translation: CASSVVGGQYGYTF. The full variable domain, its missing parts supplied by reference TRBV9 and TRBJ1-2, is DSGVTQTPKHLITATGQRVTLRCSPRSGDLSVYWYQQSLDQGLQFLIQYYNGEERAKGNILERFSAQQFPDLHSELNLSSLELGDSALYFCASSVVGGQYGYTFGSGTRLTVV.

The CDR3 DNA reads as TGTGCCAGCAGTGCCTCAGGGAGAACTGAAGCTTTCTTT. It codes for CASSASGRTEAFF. The chain links TRBV27 to TRBJ1-1, with D perhaps TRBD1 (5 bases). CDR3 length: 13 residues. V was cut by 5 bases and J by 5 bases, with 12 bases left in between. CDR1 and CDR2 from the germline V gene are MNHEY and SMNVEV (reference sequence).

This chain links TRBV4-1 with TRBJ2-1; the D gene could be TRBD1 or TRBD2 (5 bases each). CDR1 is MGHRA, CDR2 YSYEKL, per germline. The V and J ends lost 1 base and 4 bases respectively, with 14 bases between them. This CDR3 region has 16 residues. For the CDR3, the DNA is TGCGCCAGCAGCCAAGTAGGACGGGACCGATACAATGAGCAGTTCTTC. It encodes CASSQVGRDRYNEQFF.

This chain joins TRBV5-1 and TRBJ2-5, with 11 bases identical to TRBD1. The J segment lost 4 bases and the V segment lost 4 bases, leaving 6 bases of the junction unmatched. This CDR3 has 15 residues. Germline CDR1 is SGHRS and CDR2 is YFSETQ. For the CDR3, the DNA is TGCGCCAGCAGCCGGACAGGGGGCTCCCCAGAGACCCAGTACTTC. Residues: CASSRTGGSPETQYF.

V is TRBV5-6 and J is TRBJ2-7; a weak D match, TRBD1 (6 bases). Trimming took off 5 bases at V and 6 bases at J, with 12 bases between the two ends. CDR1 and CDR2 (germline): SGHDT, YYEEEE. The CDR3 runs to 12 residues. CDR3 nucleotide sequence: TGTGCCAGCAGAAACAGGGCGGGCGAGCAGTACTTC. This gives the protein CASRNRAGEQYF.

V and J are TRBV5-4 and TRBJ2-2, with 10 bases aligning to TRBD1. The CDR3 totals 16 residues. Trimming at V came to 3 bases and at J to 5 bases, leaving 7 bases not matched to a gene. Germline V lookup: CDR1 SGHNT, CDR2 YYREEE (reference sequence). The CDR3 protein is CASSSNPGQGTGELFF. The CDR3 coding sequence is TGTGCCAGCAGCTCAAATCCGGGACAGGGGACCGGGGAGCTGTTTTTT.

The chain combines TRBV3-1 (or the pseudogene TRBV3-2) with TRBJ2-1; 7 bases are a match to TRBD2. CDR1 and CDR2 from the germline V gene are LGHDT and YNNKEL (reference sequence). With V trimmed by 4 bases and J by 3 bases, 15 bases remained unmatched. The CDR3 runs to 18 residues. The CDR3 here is CASSRLRGDSILYNEQFF. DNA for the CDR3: TGTGCCAGCAGCCGCCTCCGGGGGGACTCCATCCTCTACAATGAGCAGTTCTTC.

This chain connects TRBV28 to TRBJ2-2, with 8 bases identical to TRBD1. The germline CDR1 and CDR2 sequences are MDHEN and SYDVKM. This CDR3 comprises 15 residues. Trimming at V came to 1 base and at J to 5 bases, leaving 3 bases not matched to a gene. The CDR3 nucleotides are TGTGCCAGCAGTTTATCCCAGGGGGCGACCGGGGAGCTGTTTTTT. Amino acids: CASSLSQGATGELFF.

As DNA, the CDR3 is TGTGCCAGCAGATTCCGGCCTGGCTATGGCTACACCTTC. This translates into CASRFRPGYGYTF. J is TRBJ1-2 and V is TRBV27; D gene unclear. This CDR3 is 13 amino acids long. The V end was cut by 6 bases, the J end by 4 bases, with 12 bases between. Germline lookup yields CDR1 MNHEY and CDR2 SMNVEV (reference sequence).

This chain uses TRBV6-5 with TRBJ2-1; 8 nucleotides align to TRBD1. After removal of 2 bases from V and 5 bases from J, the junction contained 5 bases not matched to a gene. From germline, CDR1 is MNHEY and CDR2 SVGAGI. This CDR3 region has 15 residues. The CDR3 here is CASSYNRGSDNEQFF. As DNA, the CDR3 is TGTGCCAGCAGTTACAACAGGGGGTCGGACAATGAGCAGTTCTTC.

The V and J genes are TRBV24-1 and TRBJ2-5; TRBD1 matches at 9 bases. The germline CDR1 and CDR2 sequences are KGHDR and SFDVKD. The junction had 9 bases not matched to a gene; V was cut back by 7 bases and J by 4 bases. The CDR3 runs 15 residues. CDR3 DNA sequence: TGTGCCACCAGCGGCTACTACAGGGGGCCAGAGACCCAGTACTTC. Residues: CATSGYYRGPETQYF.

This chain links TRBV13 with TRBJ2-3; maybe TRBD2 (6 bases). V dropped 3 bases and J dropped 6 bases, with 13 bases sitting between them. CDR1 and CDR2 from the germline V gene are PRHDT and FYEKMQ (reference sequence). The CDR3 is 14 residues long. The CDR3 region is CASSFSGLGDTQYF. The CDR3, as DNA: TGTGCCAGCAGCTTTAGCGGCCTGGGGGATACGCAGTATTTT.

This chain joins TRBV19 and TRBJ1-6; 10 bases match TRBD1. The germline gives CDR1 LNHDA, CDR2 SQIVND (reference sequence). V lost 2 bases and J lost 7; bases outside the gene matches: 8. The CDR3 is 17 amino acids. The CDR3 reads CASSISDRGVWNSPLHF. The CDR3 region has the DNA TGTGCCAGTAGTATATCGGACAGGGGGGTGTGGAATTCACCCCTCCACTTT.

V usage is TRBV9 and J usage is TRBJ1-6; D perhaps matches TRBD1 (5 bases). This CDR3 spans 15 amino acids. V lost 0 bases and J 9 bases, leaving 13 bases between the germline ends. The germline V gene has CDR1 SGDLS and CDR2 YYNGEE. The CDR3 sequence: CASSVGGGSSSPLHF. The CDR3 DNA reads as TGTGCCAGCAGCGTAGGGGGCGGGTCCAGTTCACCCCTCCACTTT. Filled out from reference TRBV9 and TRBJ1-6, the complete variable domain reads DSGVTQTPKHLITATGQRVTLRCSPRSGDLSVYWYQQSLDQGLQFLIQYYNGEERAKGNILERFSAQQFPDLHSELNLSSLELGDSALYFCASSVGGGSSSPLHFGNGTRLTVT.

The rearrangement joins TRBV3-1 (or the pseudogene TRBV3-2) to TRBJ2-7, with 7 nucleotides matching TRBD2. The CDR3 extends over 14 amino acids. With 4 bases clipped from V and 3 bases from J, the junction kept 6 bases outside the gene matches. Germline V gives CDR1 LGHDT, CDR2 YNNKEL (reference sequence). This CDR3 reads CASSPRPGGYEQYF. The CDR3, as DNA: TGTGCCAGCAGCCCACGTCCGGGGGGCTACGAGCAGTACTTC.

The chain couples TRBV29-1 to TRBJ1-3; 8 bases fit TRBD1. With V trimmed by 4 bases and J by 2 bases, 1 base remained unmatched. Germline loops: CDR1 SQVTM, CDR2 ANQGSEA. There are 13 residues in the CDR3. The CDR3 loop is CSVGTGTGNTIYF. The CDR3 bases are TGCAGCGTTGGGACAGGGACTGGAAACACCATATATTTT.